A single sample gave rise to the 12 T cell receptor beta chains below, sequenced in a study of blood T cell dynamics during melanoma immunotherapy. Described time point: week 3, after first cycle of checkpoint inhibitor. Measured with immunoSEQ multiplex PCR; TCRdb has only the in-frame clones, and not every one. The sample lists tens of thousands of clones; 65% to 85% were seen once. Sequencing used blood, obtained from a patient treated with checkpoint blockade. The source of these receptors is a human donor with melanoma.

V and J are TRBV7-3 and TRBJ1-6; TRBD1 matches at 7 bases. The CDR3 sequence is 13 residues long. CDR1 is SGHTA, CDR2 FQGTGA, per germline. J lost 7 bases, V lost 3 bases, and 0 bases had no gene match. The CDR3 spells CASSFRGNSPLHF. CDR3 nucleotide sequence: TGTGCCAGCAGCTTCAGGGGGAATTCACCCCTCCACTTT.

The chain uses TRBV7-2 and TRBJ1-5; D is ambiguous. The length of the CDR3 is 13 residues. The V end lost 1 base, the J end lost 3 bases, and 4 bases lay between the germline ends. Germline V gene data show CDR1 as SGHTA and CDR2 as FQGNSA. CDR3 protein: CASSLDSNQPQHF. DNA of the CDR3: TGTGCCAGCAGCTTAGATTCCAATCAGCCCCAGCATTTT.

J is TRBJ1-2 and V is TRBV2, with TRBD1 matching over 9 bases. Germline V gene sequence: CDR1 SNHLY, CDR2 FYNNEI. Trimming removed 7 bases from V and 3 bases from J; junction bases left unmatched: 9. The CDR3 contains 15 residues. CDR3 amino acids: CASNRGRRVDYGYTF. The CDR3 coding sequence is TGTGCCAGCAACAGGGGGCGGCGGGTTGACTATGGCTACACCTTC.

This clone appeared a single time. The V call is TRBV9, the J call TRBJ2-3, with D tentatively TRBD2 (7 bases). Germline V lookup: CDR1 SGDLS, CDR2 YYNGEE. Trimming removed 0 bases from V and 3 bases from J, with 14 bases in between. This CDR3 comprises 16 residues. CDR3 loop: CASSVEGGTVTDTQYF. The CDR3, as DNA: TGTGCCAGCAGCGTAGAGGGGGGGACTGTGACAGATACGCAGTATTTT.

The genes are TRBV27 and TRBJ1-1; no reliable D call. Germline lookup yields CDR1 MNHEY and CDR2 SMNVEV (reference sequence). Trimming shortened V by 0 bases and J by 3 bases, and 5 bases separated the two germline ends. This CDR3 has 13 residues. In nucleotides, the CDR3 is TGTGCCAGCAGTTTATCCGGCGACACTGAAGCTTTCTTT. The encoded protein is CASSLSGDTEAFF.

The chain is built from TRBV28 and TRBJ1-2; possible D gene TRBD1, 6 bases. CDR3 length: 14 residues. V lost 1 base, J lost 6 bases, and 12 bases lay in between. CDR1 MDHEN and CDR2 SYDVKM come from the germline V gene. This chain's CDR3 is CASSLFVQGNGYTF. Written as DNA, the CDR3 is TGTGCCAGCAGTTTATTCGTCCAGGGGAATGGCTACACCTTC.

CDR3 coding DNA: TGTGCCAGCATCCCTGCGACAAGACCGAACACTGAAGCTTTCTTT. Its translation: CASIPATRPNTEAFF. This chain uses TRBV6-1 with TRBJ1-1; D is ambiguous. This CDR3 is built from 15 residues. V shed 7 bases and J shed 1 base, with 16 bases lying between them. Germline V gene sequence: CDR1 MNHNS, CDR2 SASEGT.

V is TRBV6-5 and J is TRBJ2-7, with D possibly TRBD1 on 5 matching bases. In germline, CDR1 is MNHEY, CDR2 SVGAGI. There are 15 residues in the CDR3. The V gene lost 6 bases and the J gene lost 6 bases, with 21 bases spanning the gap. CDR3 residues: CASRHKVVGVAEQYF. CDR3 bases: TGTGCCAGCAGGCACAAGGTGGTAGGGGTGGCCGAGCAGTACTTC.

V gene TRBV5-4 combines with J gene TRBJ2-1; 8 nucleotides match TRBD2. CDR3 length: 13 amino acids. CDR1 is SGHNT and CDR2 is YYREEE in the germline V gene (reference sequence). Unmatched junction bases numbered 9, after V lost 2 bases and J lost 14 bases. CDR3 sequence reads: CASSLTTSGGEFF. CDR3 DNA: TGTGCCAGCAGCTTAACAACTAGCGGCGGGGAGTTCTTC.

This clone was seen once. The chain links TRBV29-1 to TRBJ2-3; tentatively, D is TRBD1 or TRBD2 (5 bases each). The germline CDR1 and CDR2 sequences are SQVTM and ANQGSEA. The CDR3 is made up of 11 amino acids. Deletions cut 3 bases from V and 8 bases from J, with 9 bases between. The CDR3 DNA reads TGCAGCGTTGAGATTGGGGGTACGCAGTATTTT. This encodes CSVEIGGTQYF.

The J gene is TRBJ2-2, the V gene TRBV19; 11 nucleotides match TRBD2. J gave up 1 base and V 3 bases, and 7 bases lay outside the gene matches. CDR3 length equals 18 residues. CDR1 and CDR2 from the germline V gene are LNHDA and SQIVND (reference sequence). The CDR3 DNA reads TGTGCCAGTAGTATCATGCGGGGACTAGCGGTGAACACCGGGGAGCTGTTTTTT. Translating it yields CASSIMRGLAVNTGELFF.

Only one count was recorded for this clone. The chain uses TRBV5-5 and TRBJ1-3; TRBD1 aligns across 7 bases. Germline V gives CDR1 SGHKS, CDR2 YYEKEE (reference sequence). Trimming cost V 0 bases and J 1 base; bases outside gene matches: 7. This CDR3 comprises 17 residues. The CDR3 spells CASSLAPRGQSGNTIYF. CDR3 coding DNA: TGTGCCAGCAGCTTGGCCCCGAGGGGGCAATCTGGAAACACCATATATTTT.